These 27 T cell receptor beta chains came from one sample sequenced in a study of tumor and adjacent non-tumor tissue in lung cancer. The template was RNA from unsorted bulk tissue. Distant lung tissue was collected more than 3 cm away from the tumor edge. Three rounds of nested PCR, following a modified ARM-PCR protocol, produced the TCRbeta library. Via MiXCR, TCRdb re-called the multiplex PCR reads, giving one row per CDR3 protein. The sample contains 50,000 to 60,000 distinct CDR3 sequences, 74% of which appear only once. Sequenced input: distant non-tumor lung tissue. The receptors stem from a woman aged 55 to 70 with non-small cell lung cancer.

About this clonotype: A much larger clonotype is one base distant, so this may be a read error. The CDR3 is CSAEKGALTGELFF. For the CDR3, the DNA is TGCAGTGCTGAGAAGGGGGCATTGACCGGGGAGCTGTTTTTT. The gene calls are TRBV20-1 and TRBJ2-2, with 7 positions matching TRBD1. The ends lost 5 bases at V and 5 bases at J; junction bases unmatched: 8. CDR1 is DFQATT, CDR2 SNEGSKA, per germline (reference sequence). This CDR3 spans 14 amino acids.

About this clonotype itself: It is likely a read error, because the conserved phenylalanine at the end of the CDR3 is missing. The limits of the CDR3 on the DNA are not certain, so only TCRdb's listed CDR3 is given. The CDR3 loop reads CATTFGTETFS. The chain joins TRBV6-5 to TRBJ1-1. Termini included, the CDR3 measures 11 amino acids. The germline V gene has CDR1 MNHEY and CDR2 SVGAGI.

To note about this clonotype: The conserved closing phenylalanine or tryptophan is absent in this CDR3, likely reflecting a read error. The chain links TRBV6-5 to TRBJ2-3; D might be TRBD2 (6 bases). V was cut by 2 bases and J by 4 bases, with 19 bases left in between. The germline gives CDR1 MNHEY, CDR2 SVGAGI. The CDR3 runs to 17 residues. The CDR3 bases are TGTGCCAGCAGTTACACCGGGACTTCCATCGGCTCAGATACGCAGTATTTA. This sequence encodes CASSYTGTSIGSDTQYL.

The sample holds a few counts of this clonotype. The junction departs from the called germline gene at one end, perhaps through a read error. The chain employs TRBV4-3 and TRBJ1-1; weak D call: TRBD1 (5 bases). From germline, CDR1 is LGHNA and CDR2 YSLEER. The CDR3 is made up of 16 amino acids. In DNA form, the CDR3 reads TGCGCCAGCAGCCAAGGGGCGGCGGGAGAGGACACTGAAGCTCTCTTT. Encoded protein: CASSQGAAGEDTEALF.

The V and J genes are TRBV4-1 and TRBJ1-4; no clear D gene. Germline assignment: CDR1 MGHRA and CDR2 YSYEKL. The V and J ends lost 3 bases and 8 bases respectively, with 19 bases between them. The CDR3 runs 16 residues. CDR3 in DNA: TGCGCCAGCAGCCAGTACTACCCGCAACGCCGGGAAAAACTGTTTTTT. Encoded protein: CASSQYYPQRREKLFF.

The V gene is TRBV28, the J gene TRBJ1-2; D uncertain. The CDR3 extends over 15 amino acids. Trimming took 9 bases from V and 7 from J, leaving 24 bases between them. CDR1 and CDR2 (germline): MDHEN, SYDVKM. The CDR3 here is CASSTLWVVASGYTF. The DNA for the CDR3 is TGTGCCAGTAGTACCCTTTGGGTCGTGGCGTCTGGCTACACCTTC.

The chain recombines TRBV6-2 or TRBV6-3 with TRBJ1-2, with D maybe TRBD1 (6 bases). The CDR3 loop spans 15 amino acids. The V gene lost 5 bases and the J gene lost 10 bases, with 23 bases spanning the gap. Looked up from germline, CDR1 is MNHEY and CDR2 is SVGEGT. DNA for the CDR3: TGTGCCAGCAGTATCTCAGGGGCGCGGGAACATGACTACACCTTC. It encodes CASSISGAREHDYTF.

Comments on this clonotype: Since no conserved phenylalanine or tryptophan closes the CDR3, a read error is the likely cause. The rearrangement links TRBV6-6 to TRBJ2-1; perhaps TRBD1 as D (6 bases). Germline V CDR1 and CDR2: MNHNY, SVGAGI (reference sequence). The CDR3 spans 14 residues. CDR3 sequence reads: CASSYSLYRDEQFL. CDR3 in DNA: TGTGCCAGCAGTTACTCCCTCTACAGGGATGAACAGTTCTTA.

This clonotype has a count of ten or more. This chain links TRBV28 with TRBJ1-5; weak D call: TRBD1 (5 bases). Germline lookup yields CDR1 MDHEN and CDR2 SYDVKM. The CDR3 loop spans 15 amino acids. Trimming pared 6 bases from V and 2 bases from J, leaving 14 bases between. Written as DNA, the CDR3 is TGTGCCAGCAGAGGTCAGGGAGGAGGCAATCAGCCCCAGCATTTT. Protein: CASRGQGGGNQPQHF.

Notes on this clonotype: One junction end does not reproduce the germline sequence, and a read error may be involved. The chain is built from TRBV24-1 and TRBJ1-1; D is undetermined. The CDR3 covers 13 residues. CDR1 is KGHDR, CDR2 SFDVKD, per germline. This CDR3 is CATTRLWGTEAFF. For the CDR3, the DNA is TGTGCTACCACCCGTCTATGGGGCACTGAAGCTTTCTTT.

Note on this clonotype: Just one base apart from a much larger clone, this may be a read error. The CDR3 region is CTSSLDKQGHNEQFF. In DNA form, the CDR3 reads TGTACCAGCAGCTTAGATAAACAGGGCCACAATGAGCAGTTCTTC. The rearrangement uses TRBV7-8 and TRBJ2-1; D possibly corresponds to TRBD1 (6 bases). The CDR3 totals 15 residues. CDR1 and CDR2 from the germline V gene are SGHVS and FQNEAQ.

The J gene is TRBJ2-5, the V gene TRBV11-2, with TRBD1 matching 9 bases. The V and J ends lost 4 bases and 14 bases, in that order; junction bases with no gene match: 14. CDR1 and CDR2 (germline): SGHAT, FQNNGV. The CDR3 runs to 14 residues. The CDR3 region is CASSWDRVGESHYF. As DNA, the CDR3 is TGTGCCAGCAGCTGGGACAGGGTGGGAGAGAGCCACTACTTC.

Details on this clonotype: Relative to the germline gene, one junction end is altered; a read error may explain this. The CDR3 region is CAGRPTSEDSYNEQFF. The CDR3 region has the DNA TGTGCCGGCAGGCCCACTAGCGAGGATTCCTACAATGAGCAGTTCTTC. The J gene is TRBJ2-1, the V gene TRBV5-8; 7 positions agree with TRBD2. Germline assignment: CDR1 SGHTS and CDR2 YDEGEE. This CDR3 is built from 16 residues.

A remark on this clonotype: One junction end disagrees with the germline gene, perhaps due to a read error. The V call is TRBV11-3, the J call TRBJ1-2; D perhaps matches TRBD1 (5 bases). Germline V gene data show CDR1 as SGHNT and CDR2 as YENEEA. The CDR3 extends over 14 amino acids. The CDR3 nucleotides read TGTGCCAGCAGCCACGGACGGGGGGGGTTCGGCTACACCTTT. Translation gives CASSHGRGGFGYTF.

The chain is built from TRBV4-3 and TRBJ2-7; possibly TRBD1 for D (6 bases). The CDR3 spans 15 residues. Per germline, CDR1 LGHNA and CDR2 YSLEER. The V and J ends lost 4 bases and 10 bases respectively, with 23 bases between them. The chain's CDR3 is CASSLAGEFPYDQYF. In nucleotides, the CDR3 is TGCGCCAGCAGCCTTGCAGGGGAATTCCCCTATGATCAGTACTTC.

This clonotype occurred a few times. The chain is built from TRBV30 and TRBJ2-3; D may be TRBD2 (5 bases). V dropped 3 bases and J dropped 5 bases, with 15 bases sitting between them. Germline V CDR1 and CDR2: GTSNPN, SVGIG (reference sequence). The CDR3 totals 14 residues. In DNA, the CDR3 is TGTGCCTGGAGCTGGCTAGCAGGCATAGATACGCAGTATTTT. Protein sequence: CAWSWLAGIDTQYF.

CDR3 nucleotides: TGCAGCGTTGCCCTGGACAGTACGGATGAGCAGTACTTC. Translated: CSVALDSTDEQYF. The rearrangement links TRBV29-1 to TRBJ2-7; D is possibly TRBD1 (6 bases). This CDR3 region has 13 residues. Looked up from germline, CDR1 is SQVTM and CDR2 is ANQGSEA. The V gene lost 4 bases and the J gene lost 7 bases, with 17 bases spanning the gap.

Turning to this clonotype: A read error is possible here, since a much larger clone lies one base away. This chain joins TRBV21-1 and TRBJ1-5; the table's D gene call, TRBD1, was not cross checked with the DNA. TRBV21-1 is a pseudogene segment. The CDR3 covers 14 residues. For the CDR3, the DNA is TGTGCCAGCAGCAAAGAGTCGCAGGGTAAGCCCCAGCATTTT. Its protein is CASSKESQGKPQHF.

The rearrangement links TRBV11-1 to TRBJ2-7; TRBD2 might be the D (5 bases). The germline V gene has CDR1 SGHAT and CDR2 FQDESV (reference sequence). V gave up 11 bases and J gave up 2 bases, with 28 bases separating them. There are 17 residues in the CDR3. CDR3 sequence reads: CAQFLLETVADPYEQYF. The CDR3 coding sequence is TGTGCCCAGTTCTTACTAGAAACGGTGGCGGATCCCTACGAGCAGTACTTC. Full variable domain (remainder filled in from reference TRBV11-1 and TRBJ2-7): EAEVAQSPRYKITEKSQAVAFWCDPISGHATLYWYRQILGQGPELLVQFQDESVVDDSQLPKDRFSAERLKGVDSTLKIQPAELGDSAMYLCAQFLLETVADPYEQYFGPGTRLTVT.

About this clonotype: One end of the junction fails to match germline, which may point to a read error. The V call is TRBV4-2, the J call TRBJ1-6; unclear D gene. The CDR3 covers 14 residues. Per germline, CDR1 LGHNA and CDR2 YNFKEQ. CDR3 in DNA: TGTGCCAGCAGTCCGACGGGCACCAATTCAACCCTCCACTTT. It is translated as CASSPTGTNSTLHF.

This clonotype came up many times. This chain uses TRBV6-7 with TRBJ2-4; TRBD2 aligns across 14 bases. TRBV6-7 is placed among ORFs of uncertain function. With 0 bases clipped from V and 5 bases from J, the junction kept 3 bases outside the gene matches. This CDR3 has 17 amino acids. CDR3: CASSYSTSGREENIQYF. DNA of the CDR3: TGTGCCAGCAGTTACTCGACTAGCGGGAGGGAAGAAAACATTCAGTACTTC.

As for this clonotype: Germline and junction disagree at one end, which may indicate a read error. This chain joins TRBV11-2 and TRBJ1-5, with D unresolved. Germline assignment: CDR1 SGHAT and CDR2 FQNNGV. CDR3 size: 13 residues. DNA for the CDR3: TGTACCAGCAGCTATCTTATCAATCAGCCCCAGCATTTT. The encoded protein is CTSSYLINQPQHF.

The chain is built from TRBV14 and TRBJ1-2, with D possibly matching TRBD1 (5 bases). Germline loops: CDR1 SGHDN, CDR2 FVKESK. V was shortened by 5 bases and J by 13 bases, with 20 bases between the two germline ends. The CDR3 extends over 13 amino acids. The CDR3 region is CASSYTRDGASTF. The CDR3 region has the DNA TGTGCCAGCAGCTATACCCGGGACGGGGCTAGCACCTTC.

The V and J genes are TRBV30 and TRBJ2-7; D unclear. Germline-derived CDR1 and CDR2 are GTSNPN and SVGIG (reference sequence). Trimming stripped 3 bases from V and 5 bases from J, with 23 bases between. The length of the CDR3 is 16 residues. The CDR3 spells CAWRSYRAPASHEQYF. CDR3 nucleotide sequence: TGTGCCTGGAGGTCTTACCGGGCACCCGCGAGCCACGAGCAGTACTTC.

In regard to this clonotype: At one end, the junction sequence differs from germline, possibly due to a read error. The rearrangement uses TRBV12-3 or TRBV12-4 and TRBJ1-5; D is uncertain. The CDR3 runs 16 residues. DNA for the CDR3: TGTGCCAGCAGTCAGAATCAGCGCGGCCCCAATCAGTCCCAGCATTTT. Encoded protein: CASSQNQRGPNQSQHF.

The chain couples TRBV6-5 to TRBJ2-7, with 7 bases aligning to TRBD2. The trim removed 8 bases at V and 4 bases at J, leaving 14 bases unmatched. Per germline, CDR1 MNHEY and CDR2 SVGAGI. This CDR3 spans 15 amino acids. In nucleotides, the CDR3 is TGTGCCAGCGCACCTGACCTCAACGGGGGGTACGAGCAGTACTTC. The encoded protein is CASAPDLNGGYEQYF.

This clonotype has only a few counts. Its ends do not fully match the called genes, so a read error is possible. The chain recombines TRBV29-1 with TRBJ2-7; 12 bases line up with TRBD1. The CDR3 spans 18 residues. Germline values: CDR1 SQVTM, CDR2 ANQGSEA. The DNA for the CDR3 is TGTAGCCATTTATCCTCCTCCCCGGGACAGGGGGCCTTCTACGAGCAGTACTTC. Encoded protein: CSHLSSSPGQGAFYEQYF.